This T cell receptor beta chain was retrieved from a study of blood T cell repertoires in COVID-19. V lost 4 bases and J lost 7; bases outside the gene matches: 9. Per germline, CDR1 SGHRS and CDR2 YFSETQ. The CDR3 has 16 residues. Participant-reported clinical history was the basis for cohort assignment. The authors' processing: Amplification with reference gene primers provided the estimates of nucleated cell counts. Sequencing used immunoSEQ multiplex PCR; TCRdb keeps in-frame clones, though not all of them. From that table come the V and J calls and clone size; the DNA was used to work out D and trimming. The profile shows 160,000 or so clones, around 82% of them singletons.

The sequence was collected from a man in his 60s who had recovered from COVID-19. This rearrangement joins TRBV5-1 to TRBJ2-1; 12 bases match TRBD2. Specimen: PBMCs or T cells enriched from blood (not recorded which). Written as DNA, the CDR3 is TGCGCCAGCAGCAGTGAACTAGCGGGAGGAAATAATGAGCAGTTCTTC. Translation gives CASSSELAGGNNEQFF.